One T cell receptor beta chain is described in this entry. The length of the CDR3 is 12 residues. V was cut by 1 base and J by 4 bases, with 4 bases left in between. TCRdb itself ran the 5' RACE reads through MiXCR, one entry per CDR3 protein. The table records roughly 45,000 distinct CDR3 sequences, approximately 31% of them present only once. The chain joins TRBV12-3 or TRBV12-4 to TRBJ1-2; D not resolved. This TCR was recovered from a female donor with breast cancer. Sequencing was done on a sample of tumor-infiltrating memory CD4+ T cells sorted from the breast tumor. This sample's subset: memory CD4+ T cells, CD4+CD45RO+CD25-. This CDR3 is CASSLEGYGYTF. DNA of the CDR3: TGTGCCAGCAGTTTAGAGGGCTATGGCTACACCTTC.